This T cell receptor (beta chain) was sequenced for a study of identical twins. TCRdb re-called the 5' RACE reads with MiXCR, one entry per CDR3 protein. The data contain fewer than 900,000 distinct CDR3 sequences, less than 25% of them seen just once; the ten biggest clones take up roughly 4%. These data are also associated with another study on T cells expressing NK-cell markers. That source reports: HCMV specificity of the expanded NKG2C+ T cell clones was not established.

The receptor comes from a woman aged 18 to 35 in good health. The material sequenced was PBMCs.

CDR3 region: CATLKGPSYEQYF. DNA of the CDR3: TGTGCCACCCTTAAAGGGCCTTCCTACGAGCAGTACTTC. The V and J genes are TRBV15 and TRBJ2-7; no firm D call. Trimming took 8 bases from V and 1 from J, leaving 12 bases between them. Germline CDR1 reads LNHNV; CDR2 reads YYDKDF (reference sequence). This CDR3 comprises 13 residues.